This T cell receptor beta chain was documented in a study of blood T cell repertoires in COVID-19. Study as a whole: Researchers got acute and convalescent COVID-19 samples from the United States, Italy and Spain.

The study assigned cohorts using participant-reported clinical history. The assay was immunoSEQ multiplex PCR, and TCRdb's table has in-frame clones only and misses some. The data contain about 400,000 clones, over 75% of them singletons. Specimen: PBMCs or T cells enriched from blood (not recorded which). This clonotype originated in a woman aged 35 to 49 with acute COVID-19.

The CDR3 protein is CASSVRDSSTEAFF. As DNA, the CDR3 is TGTGCCAGCAGTGTTAGGGACAGCAGCACTGAAGCTTTCTTT. This rearrangement joins TRBV2 to TRBJ1-1, with 7 bases matching TRBD1. This CDR3 comprises 14 residues. Per germline, CDR1 SNHLY and CDR2 FYNNEI. Trimming at V came to 4 bases and at J to 4 bases, leaving 6 bases not matched to a gene.